The rows below give T cell receptor beta chains drawn from one sample of a study of blood T cells in healthy people across ages. Each CDR3 protein is one row after TCRdb ran MiXCR on the 5' RACE reads. The sample yields about 810,000 distinct CDR3 sequences, around 36% seen once. The sample was blood. These receptors originate from a man between 18 and 29 years old in good health. Both conserved end residues are part of each CDR3. The D gene is left open where the match is weak. Expanded clones get a size class; other rows say once, few or many, or leave the size out.

CDR3 | DNA | D | J | size | V
CASSPQGGARVEKLFF | TGCGCCAGCAGCCCCCAGGGGGGGGCACGGGTGGAAAAACTGTTTTTT | TRBD1 | TRBJ1-4 | NA | TRBV4-1
CAISATSGSYEQYF | TGTGCCATCAGTGCCACTAGTGGCTCCTACGAGCAGTACTTC | NA | TRBJ2-7 | many | TRBV10-3
CSVVEPGREQYF | TGCAGCGTTGTAGAACCAGGACGCGAGCAGTACTTC | NA | TRBJ2-7 | NA | TRBV29-1
CASREAQGWGNIQYF | TGTGCCAGCCGCGAAGCACAGGGGTGGGGAAACATTCAGTACTTC | TRBD1 | TRBJ2-4 | NA | TRBV12-3/TRBV12-4
CASSPQLGLSEQFF | TGTGCCAGCTCACCACAGTTAGGTCTCAGTGAGCAGTTCTTC | NA | TRBJ2-1 | NA | TRBV18
CSARGGQDSNSPLHF | TGCAGTGCTAGAGGTGGGCAGGACTCTAATTCACCCCTCCACTTT | NA | TRBJ1-6 | few | TRBV20-1
CASSVGPINYGYTF | TGTGCCAGCAGTGTAGGACCGATAAACTATGGCTACACCTTC | NA | TRBJ1-2 | NA | TRBV12-3/TRBV12-4
CASSQVEDKETQYF | TGCGCCAGCAGCCAAGTGGAGGACAAAGAGACCCAGTACTTC | NA | TRBJ2-5 | NA | TRBV4-1
CASSKTAMGETQYF | TGTGCCAGCAGTAAGACTGCTATGGGGGAGACCCAGTACTTC | NA | TRBJ2-5 | NA | TRBV6-6
CASSQSVSTEKLFF | TGTGCCAGCAGCCAATCCGTTTCGACTGAAAAACTGTTTTTT | NA | TRBJ1-4 | few | TRBV3-1
CASSLSGVAGYTF | TGTGCCAGCAGTTTATCAGGGGTGGCGGGCTACACCTTC | NA | TRBJ1-2 | few | TRBV27
CSAPTSGGINEQFF | TGCAGTGCTCCGACTAGCGGGGGTATTAATGAGCAGTTCTTC | TRBD2 | TRBJ2-1 | NA | TRBV20-1
CASSSTTSYEQYF | TGTGCCAGCAGCTCCACTACTAGTTACGAGCAGTACTTC | NA | TRBJ2-7 | many | TRBV7-2
CASSPPRGSGTLHF | TGTGCCAGCAGCCCCCCCCGGGGGTCCGGGACCCTCCACTTT | NA | TRBJ1-6 | few | TRBV9
CATSDSGTGSYNEQFF | TGTGCCACCAGTGATTCCGGGACAGGGTCCTACAATGAGCAGTTCTTC | TRBD1 | TRBJ2-1 | few | TRBV24-1
CASSSQGNTGGYTF | TGTGCCAGCAGTTCACAGGGGAACACTGGTGGCTACACCTTC | TRBD1 | TRBJ1-2 | NA | TRBV27
CASSPPTGGHQEAQYF | TGTGCCAGCAGCCCGCCGACAGGGGGACATCAAGAGGCCCAGTACTTC | TRBD1 | TRBJ2-5 | NA | TRBV7-9
CSAGGVGNEKLFF | TGCAGTGCTGGGGGTGTGGGTAATGAAAAACTGTTTTTT | NA | TRBJ1-4 | few | TRBV20-1
CASSFVQGADEQYF | TGCGCCAGCAGCTTTGTGCAGGGGGCTGATGAGCAGTACTTC | TRBD1 | TRBJ2-7 | NA | TRBV5-1
CASRERTGRYTKNIQYF | TGTGCCAGTAGAGAGAGGACAGGGCGATACACCAAAAACATTCAGTACTTC | TRBD1 | TRBJ2-4 | NA | TRBV19
CASSEETGDTGELFF | TGTGCCAGCAGCGAAGAGACAGGGGACACCGGGGAGCTGTTTTTT | TRBD1 | TRBJ2-2 | NA | TRBV9
CASSLFLGQGYGYTF | TGTGCCAGCAGTTTATTCCTAGGACAGGGCTATGGCTACACCTTC | TRBD1 | TRBJ1-2 | few | TRBV28
CASSQDLDRAYNEQFF | TGCGCCAGCAGCCAAGATTTAGACAGGGCCTACAATGAGCAGTTCTTC | TRBD1 | TRBJ2-1 | many | TRBV4-3
CASSIDHNGGETQYF | TGTGCCAGTAGTATAGACCACAACGGGGGAGAGACCCAGTACTTC | NA | TRBJ2-5 | NA | TRBV19
CASSPGQGTFYGYTF | TGCGCCAGCAGCCCCGGACAGGGAACCTTTTATGGCTACACCTTC | TRBD1 | TRBJ1-2 | few | TRBV5-1
CASSPRLAGGEETQYF | TGTGCCAGCAGCCCCCGACTAGCGGGGGGGGAAGAGACCCAGTACTTC | TRBD2 | TRBJ2-5 | NA | TRBV9
CASNDRVYEEGTF | TGTGCCAGCAACGACAGGGTCTATGAGGAGGGCACCTTC | TRBD1 | TRBJ1-2 | NA | TRBV7-9
CASSPTTGVGQPQHF | TGTGCCAGCAGCCCGACCACAGGGGTAGGTCAGCCCCAGCATTTT | TRBD1 | TRBJ1-5 | NA | TRBV7-2
CASSSRQGSSYNSPLHF | TGTGCCAGCAGCTCCAGACAGGGCAGCTCCTATAATTCACCCCTCCACTTT | TRBD1 | TRBJ1-6 | few | TRBV11-2
CASSLQANEQFF | TGTGCCAGCAGCCTCCAAGCCAATGAGCAGTTCTTC | NA | TRBJ2-1 | few | TRBV28
CSARAVGNQPQHF | TGCAGTGCTAGGGCTGTTGGCAATCAGCCCCAGCATTTT | NA | TRBJ1-5 | NA | TRBV20-1